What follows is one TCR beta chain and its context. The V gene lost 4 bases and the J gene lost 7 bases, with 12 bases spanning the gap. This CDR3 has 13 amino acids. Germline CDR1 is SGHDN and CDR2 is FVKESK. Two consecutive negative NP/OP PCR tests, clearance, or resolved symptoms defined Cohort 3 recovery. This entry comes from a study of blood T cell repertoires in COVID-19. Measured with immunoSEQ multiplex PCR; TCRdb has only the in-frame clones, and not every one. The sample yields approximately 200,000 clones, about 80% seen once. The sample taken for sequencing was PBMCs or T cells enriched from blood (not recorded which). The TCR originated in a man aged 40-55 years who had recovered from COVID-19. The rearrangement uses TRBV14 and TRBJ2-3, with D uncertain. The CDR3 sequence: CASSPTGFYTQYF. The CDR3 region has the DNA TGTGCCAGCAGCCCCACCGGGTTTTATACGCAGTATTTT.